The clone carrying this T cell receptor beta chain appeared a few times. Antigen specificity is unknown. The entry originates in a study of T cell responses to AZD1222 COVID-19 vaccine. Regarding the study as a whole: After two AZD1222 doses, spike-specific TCR breadth and depth rose versus day 0. Mostly white British, mostly female donors; authors suggested clonal diversity may be underestimated. Just 5 to 7 people given AZD1222 tested seropositive at baseline. In the spike-specific TCR repertoire, nearly half reportedly target unmutated variant regions.

The CDR3 length is 15 residues. V lost 0 bases and J lost 4, with 10 bases in between. Looked up from germline, CDR1 is MGHRA and CDR2 is YSYEKL. This table comes from immunoSEQ multiplex PCR, and its TCRdb copy is limited to in-frame clones, with some not included. This table holds over 100,000 clones, about nine tenths found once. The TCR originated in an adult in good health. Specimen: peripheral blood, collected on day 0 of AZD1222 vaccination. The chain joins TRBV4-1 to TRBJ1-3; weak D call: TRBD1 (6 bases). CDR3 sequence: CASSQDTGRGNTIYF. Here the CDR3 DNA reads TGCGCCAGCAGCCAAGACACAGGGCGCGGAAACACCATATATTTT.